This T cell receptor (beta chain) is drawn from a study of cytomegalovirus exposure and HLA in healthy donors. Concerning this clone: What it binds is unknown.

The PCR ran on 60 Vbeta and 13 Jbeta primers. Libraries were prepared by immunoSEQ multiplex PCR; TCRdb keeps only in-frame clonotypes and omits some of them. The sample consists of about 130,000 clones, 80% to 85% of them appearing once. Study observations and caveats: Within an earlier analysis, most TCR beta V segments proved productive either about 90% or about 30% of the time. Accurate prediction of HLA-A and HLA-B alleles (for most subjects) was reportedly achieved from TCR beta sequences.

Trimming removed 5 bases at V and 3 bases at J, with 11 bases between. Germline assignment: CDR1 SGHTA and CDR2 FQGNSA. The CDR3 extends over 13 amino acids. The receptor's source is a man aged 18-30 years in good health and CMV-seronegative. The sample taken for sequencing was PBMCs. J is TRBJ2-7 and V is TRBV7-2; D unresolved. The CDR3 here is CASSRIRHYEQYF. The DNA of the CDR3 is TGTGCCAGCAGCAGAATTAGACACTACGAGCAGTACTTC.